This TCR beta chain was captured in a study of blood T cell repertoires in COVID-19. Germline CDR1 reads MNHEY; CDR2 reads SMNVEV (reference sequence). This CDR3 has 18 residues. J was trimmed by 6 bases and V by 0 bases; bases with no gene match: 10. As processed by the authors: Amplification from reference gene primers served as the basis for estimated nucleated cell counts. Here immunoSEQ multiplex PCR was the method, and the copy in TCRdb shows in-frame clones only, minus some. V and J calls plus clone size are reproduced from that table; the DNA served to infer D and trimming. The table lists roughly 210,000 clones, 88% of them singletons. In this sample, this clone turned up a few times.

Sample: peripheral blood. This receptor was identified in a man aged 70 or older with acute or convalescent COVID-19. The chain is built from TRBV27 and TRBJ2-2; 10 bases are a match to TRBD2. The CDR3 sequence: CASSLSLAGVRRSGELFF. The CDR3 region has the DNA TGTGCCAGCAGTTTATCGCTAGCGGGAGTTCGGAGGTCCGGGGAGCTGTTTTTT.